This T cell receptor beta chain emerged from a study of T cell repertoires in cytomegalovirus infection. Overall study: The study used recently identified HLA-C-restricted and well-studied HLA-B-restricted CMV epitopes. From public TCR beta signatures came an indication of both CMV infection and matching HLA type.

MiXCR was run by TCRdb on the reads, yielding one entry per CDR3 protein. In the table there are 300,000 or so distinct CDR3 sequences, around a quarter of which are singletons. This clonotype was seen repeatedly, ten times or more. The antigen is undetermined. Study results and limitations: There were HLA-C-restricted CMV-specific TCR beta clonotypes dominating the ex vivo response. Totalled public TCR beta family frequency picked out people who carried CMV plus the relevant HLA.

Trimming stripped 4 bases from V and 3 bases from J, with 10 bases between. The CDR3 is made up of 14 amino acids. The V gene's germline CDR1 is SGHTA and CDR2 FQGNSA. The sequenced sample was cultured PBMCs, obtained from culture after CMV antigen stimulation. The TCR was taken from a human donor in good health (CMV status not recorded). Some clones in this sample may be carry-over from other donors' samples. The V and J genes are TRBV7-2 and TRBJ1-3; tentative D call: TRBD1 (5 bases). The CDR3 sequence is CASSYQGGGNTIYF. The CDR3 DNA sequence: TGTGCCAGCAGCTATCAGGGAGGTGGAAACACCATATATTTT.